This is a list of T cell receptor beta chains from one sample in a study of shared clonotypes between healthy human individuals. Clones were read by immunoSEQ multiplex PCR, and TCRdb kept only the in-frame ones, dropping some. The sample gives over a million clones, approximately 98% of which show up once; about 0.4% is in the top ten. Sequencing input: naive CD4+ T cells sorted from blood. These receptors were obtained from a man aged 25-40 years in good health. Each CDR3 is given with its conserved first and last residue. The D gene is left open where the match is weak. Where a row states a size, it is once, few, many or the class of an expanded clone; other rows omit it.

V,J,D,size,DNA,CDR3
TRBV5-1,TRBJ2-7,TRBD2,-,TGCGCCAGCAGCTTGTGGGGCTCCTCCGGGACTAGCGTCCCCGAGCAGTACTTC,CASSLWGSSGTSVPEQYF
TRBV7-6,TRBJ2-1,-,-,TGTGCCAGCAGTGAGCCCCTAAGGTCCTACAATGAGCAGTTCTTC,CASSEPLRSYNEQFF
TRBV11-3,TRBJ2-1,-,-,TGTGCCAGCAGCTTAGGAGGAGGGACCGTCTACAATGAGCAGTTCTTC,CASSLGGGTVYNEQFF
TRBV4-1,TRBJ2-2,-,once,TGCGCCAGCAGCCCAACGACCGGGGAGCTGTTTTTT,CASSPTTGELFF
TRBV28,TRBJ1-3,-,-,TGTGCCAGCAGCCAAGGAGGGGGAAACACCATATATTTT,CASSQGGGNTIYF
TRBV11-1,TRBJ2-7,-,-,TGTGCCAGCAGCTTAAATCAGGGAAACTACGAGCAGTACTTC,CASSLNQGNYEQYF
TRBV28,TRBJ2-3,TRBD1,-,TGTGCCAGCAGCGACAGGGGTACGCAGTATTTT,CASSDRGTQYF
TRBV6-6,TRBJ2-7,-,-,TGTGCCAGCACCCTCAGGGGCGGGAGTTACGAGCAGTACTTC,CASTLRGGSYEQYF
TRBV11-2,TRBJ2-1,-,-,TGTGCCAGCAGCCCCCACTCCCATCGAGGGTATGAGCAGTTCTTC,CASSPHSHRGYEQFF
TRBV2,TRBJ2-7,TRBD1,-,TGTGCCAGCAGTGTAGGGACAGGGGTGTACGAGCAGTACTTC,CASSVGTGVYEQYF
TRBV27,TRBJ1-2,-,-,TGTGCCAGCAGTTTATTGGGAGACACGCCTAACTATGGCTACACCTTC,CASSLLGDTPNYGYTF